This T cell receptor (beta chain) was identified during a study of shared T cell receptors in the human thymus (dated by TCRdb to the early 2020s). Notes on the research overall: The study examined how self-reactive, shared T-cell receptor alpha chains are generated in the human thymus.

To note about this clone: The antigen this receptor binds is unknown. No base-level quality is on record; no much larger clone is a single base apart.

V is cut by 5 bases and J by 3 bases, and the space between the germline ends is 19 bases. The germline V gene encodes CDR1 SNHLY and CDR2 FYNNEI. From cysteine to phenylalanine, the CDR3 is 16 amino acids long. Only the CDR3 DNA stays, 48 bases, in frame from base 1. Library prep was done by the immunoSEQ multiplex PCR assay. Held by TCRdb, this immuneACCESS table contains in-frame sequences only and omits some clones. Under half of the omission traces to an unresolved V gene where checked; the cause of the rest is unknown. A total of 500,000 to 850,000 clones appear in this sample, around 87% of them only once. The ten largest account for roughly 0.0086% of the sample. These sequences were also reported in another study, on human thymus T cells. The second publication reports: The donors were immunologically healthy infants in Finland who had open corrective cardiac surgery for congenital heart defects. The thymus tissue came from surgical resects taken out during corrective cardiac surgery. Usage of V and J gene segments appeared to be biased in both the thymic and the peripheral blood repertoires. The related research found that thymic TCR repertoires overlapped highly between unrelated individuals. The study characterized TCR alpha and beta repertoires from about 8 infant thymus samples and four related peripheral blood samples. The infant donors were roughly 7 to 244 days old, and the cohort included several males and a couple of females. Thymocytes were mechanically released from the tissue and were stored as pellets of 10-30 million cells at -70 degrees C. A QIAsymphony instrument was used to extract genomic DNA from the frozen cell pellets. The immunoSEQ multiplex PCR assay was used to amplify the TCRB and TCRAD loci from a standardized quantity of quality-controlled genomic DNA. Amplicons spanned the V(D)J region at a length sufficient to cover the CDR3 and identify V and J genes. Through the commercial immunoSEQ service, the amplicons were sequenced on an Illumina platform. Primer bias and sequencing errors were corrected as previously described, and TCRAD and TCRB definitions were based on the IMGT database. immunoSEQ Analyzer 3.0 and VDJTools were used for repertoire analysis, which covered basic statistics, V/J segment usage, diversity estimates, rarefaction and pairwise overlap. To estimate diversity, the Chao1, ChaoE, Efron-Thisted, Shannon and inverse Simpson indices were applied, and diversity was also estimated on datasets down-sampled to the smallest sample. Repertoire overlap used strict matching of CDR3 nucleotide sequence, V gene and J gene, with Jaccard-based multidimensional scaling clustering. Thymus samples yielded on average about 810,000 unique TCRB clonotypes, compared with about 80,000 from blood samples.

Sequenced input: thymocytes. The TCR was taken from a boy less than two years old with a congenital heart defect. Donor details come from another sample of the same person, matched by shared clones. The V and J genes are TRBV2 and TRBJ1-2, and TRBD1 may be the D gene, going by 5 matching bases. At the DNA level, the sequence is TGTGCCAGCAGTACAAGGCCGGTGGGGCTCTACTATGGCTACACCTTC. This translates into CASSTRPVGLYYGYTF.